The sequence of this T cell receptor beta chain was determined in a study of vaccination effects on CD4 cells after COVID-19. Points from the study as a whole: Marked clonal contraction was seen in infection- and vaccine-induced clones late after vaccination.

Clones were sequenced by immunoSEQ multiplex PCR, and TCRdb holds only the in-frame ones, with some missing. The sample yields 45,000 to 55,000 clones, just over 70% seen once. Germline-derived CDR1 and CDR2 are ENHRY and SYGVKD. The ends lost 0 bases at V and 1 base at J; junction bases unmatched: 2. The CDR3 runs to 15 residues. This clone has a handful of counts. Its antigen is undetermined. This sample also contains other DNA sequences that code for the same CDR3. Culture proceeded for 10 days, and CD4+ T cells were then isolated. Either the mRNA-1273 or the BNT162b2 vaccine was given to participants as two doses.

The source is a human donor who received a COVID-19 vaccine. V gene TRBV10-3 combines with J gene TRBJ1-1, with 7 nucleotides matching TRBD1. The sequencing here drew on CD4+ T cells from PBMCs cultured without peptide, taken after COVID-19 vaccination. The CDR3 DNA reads TGTGCCATCAGTGAGTCGGGGACAGCGAACACTGAAGCTTTCTTT. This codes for CAISESGTANTEAFF.